The TCR beta chain described here comes from a study of regulatory T cells in long-lasting Graves disease. CDR3 regions were amplified by Arm-PCR using iRepertoire HTBI primers to build TCR beta libraries. TCRdb redid the calling of the multiplex PCR reads with MiXCR, one entry per CDR3 protein. Of some 200,000 distinct CDR3 sequences detected, roughly 19% appear once; the ten largest clones hold approximately 12%. On this clonotype itself: A read error is the likely source, as a far larger clone sits one nucleotide away.

V was trimmed by 2 bases and J by 4 bases, leaving 5 bases between them. CDR1 SEHNR and CDR2 FQNEAQ come from the germline V gene (reference sequence). This CDR3 comprises 12 residues. Indicated time point: newly diagnosed GD, antithyroid drugs for less than 3 months. After RNA was extracted from PBMCs, the TCR library was made from it. A further study also used this sample, focusing on T cells in Graves' hyperthyroidism and ophthalmopathy.

This sequence joins TRBV7-9 and TRBJ2-5; D is uncertain. Sequenced here: peripheral blood mononuclear cells (PBMCs), sampled at new diagnosis, from a patient treated with antithyroid drugs. The clonotype was recovered from a woman in her twenties or thirties with Graves disease. Here the CDR3 reads CASSLFGETQYF. The CDR3 DNA follows: TGTGCCAGCAGCTTATTTGGAGAGACCCAGTACTTC.